This T cell receptor beta chain appears in the sequencing data of a study of T cell responses to AZD1222 COVID-19 vaccine. Notes on the study in general: Baseline seropositivity occurred in only six or seven AZD1222 recipients. Females made up more of the donors, who were largely white British, and clonal diversity may have come out too low.

Germline V gene data show CDR1 as MNHEY and CDR2 as SMNVEV (reference sequence). This CDR3 is 17 amino acids long. V lost 2 bases to trimming and J lost 6 bases; unmatched junction nucleotides: 10. Only in-frame clones appear in the TCRdb table, and some are missing; sequencing was by immunoSEQ multiplex PCR. The sample comprises about 78,000 clones, over 75% of which are singletons, and around 3.2% rests with the top ten. Researchers grouped second doses given at about 4 or about 12 weeks into one pool. About this clone: Its antigen is as yet unknown.

The V and J genes are TRBV27 and TRBJ1-6, with 7 bases lining up with TRBD1. The receptor was isolated from an adult who received the AZD1222 COVID-19 vaccine. The starting material was peripheral blood, obtained 28 days after the second AZD1222 dose. CDR3 sequence reads: CASSLTGTGQINSPLHF. The CDR3 nucleotides read TGTGCCAGCAGTTTAACTGGGACGGGACAGATTAATTCACCCCTCCACTTT.